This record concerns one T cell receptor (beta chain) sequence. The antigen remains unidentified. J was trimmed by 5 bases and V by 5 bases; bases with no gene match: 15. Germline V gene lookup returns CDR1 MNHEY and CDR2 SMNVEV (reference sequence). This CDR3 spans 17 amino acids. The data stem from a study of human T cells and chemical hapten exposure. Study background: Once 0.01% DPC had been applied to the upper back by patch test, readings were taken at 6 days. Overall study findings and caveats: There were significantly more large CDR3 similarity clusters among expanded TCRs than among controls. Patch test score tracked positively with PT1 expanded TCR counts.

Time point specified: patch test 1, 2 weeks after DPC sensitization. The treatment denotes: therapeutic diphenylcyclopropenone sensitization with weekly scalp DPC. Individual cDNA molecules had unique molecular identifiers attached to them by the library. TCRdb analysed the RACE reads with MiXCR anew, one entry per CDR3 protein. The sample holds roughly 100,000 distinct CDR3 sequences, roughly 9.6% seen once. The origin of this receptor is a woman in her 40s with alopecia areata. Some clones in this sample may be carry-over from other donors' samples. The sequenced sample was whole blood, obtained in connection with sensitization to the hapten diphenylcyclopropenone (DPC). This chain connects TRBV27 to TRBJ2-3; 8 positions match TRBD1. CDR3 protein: CASSQNAGTGEGDTQYF. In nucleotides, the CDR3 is TGTGCCAGCAGTCAAAACGCCGGGACAGGTGAGGGAGATACGCAGTATTTT.